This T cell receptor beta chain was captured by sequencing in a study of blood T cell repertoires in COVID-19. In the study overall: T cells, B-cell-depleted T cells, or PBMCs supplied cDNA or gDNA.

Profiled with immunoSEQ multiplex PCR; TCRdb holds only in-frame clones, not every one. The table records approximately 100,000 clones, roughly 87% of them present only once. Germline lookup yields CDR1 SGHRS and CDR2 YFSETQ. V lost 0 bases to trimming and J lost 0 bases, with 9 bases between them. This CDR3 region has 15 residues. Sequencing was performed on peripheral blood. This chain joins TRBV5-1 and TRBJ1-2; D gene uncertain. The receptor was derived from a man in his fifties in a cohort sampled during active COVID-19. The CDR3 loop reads CASSLGAKSNYGYTF. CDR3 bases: TGCGCCAGCAGCTTGGGGGCAAAATCTAACTATGGCTACACCTTC.